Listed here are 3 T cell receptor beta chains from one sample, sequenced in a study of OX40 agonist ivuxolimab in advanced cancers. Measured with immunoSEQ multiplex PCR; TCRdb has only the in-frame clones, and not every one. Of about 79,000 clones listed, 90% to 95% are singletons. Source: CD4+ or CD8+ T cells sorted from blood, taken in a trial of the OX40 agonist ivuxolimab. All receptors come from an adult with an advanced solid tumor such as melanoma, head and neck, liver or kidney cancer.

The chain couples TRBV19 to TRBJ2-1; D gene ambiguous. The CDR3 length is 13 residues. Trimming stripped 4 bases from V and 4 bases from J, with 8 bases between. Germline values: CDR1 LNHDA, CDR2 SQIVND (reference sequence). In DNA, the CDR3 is TGTGCCAGTAGTACGACTTTTTACAATGAGCAGTTCTTC. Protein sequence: CASSTTFYNEQFF. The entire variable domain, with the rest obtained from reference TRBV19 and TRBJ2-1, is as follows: DGGITQSPKYLFRKEGQNVTLSCEQNLNHDAMYWYRQDPGQGLRLIYYSQIVNDFQKGDIAEGYSVSREKKESFPLTVTSAQKNPTAFYLCASSTTFYNEQFFGPGTRLTVL.

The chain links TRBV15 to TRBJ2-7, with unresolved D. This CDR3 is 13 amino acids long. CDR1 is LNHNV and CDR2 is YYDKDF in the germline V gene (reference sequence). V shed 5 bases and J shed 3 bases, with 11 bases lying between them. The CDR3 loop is CATSPDPFYEQYF. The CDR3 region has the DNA TGTGCCACCAGCCCAGACCCCTTCTACGAGCAGTACTTC.

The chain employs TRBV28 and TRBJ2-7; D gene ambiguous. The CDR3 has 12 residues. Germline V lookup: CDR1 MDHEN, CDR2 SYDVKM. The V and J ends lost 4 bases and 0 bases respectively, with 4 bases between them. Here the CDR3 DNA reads TGTGCCAGCAGTTCGAGCTCCTACGAGCAGTACTTC. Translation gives CASSSSSYEQYF.